This T cell receptor beta chain appears in the sequencing data of a study of blood T cell repertoires in COVID-19. Study summary: Samples came from the United States, Italy and Spain, spanning acute and convalescent COVID-19.

V gave up 3 bases and J gave up 5 bases; unmatched junction bases: 19. This CDR3 is 20 amino acids long. The germline CDR1 and CDR2 sequences are LNHDA and SQIVND (reference sequence). Only in-frame clones appear in the TCRdb table, and some are missing; sequencing was by immunoSEQ multiplex PCR. The table includes about 230,000 clones, just over 85% detected once. Sequences were obtained from peripheral blood. The clonotype was recovered from a man aged 50 to 59 with COVID-19, enrolled during active disease. The J gene is TRBJ2-6, the V gene TRBV19; 7 bases align to TRBD2. The CDR3 spells CASSMPRGGGPTQRANVLTF. The CDR3 bases are TGTGCCAGTAGTATGCCCCGGGGCGGGGGACCGACCCAGCGGGCCAACGTCCTGACTTTC.